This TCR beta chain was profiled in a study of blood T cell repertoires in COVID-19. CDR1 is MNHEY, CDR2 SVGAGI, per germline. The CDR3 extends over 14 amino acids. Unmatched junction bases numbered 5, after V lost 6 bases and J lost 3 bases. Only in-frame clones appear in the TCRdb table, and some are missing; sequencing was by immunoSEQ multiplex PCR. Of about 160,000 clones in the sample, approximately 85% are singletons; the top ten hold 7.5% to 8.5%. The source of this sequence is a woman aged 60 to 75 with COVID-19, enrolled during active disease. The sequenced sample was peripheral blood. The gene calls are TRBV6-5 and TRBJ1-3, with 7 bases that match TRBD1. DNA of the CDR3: TGTGCCAGCAGAAAAGACAGGGTTGGAAACACCATATATTTT. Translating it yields CASRKDRVGNTIYF.